The T cell receptor beta chain under discussion was sequenced for a study of post-analysis software for immune sequencing data. Study conclusions and caveats: Normalized Chao1 diversity was significantly reduced in patients versus controls. Comparison of patients with controls showed five TRBV segments more frequent in patients, TRBV5-6, TRBV5-1 and TRBV20-1 among them. By F measure, samples from a shared preparation batch strongly co-clustered.

This clonotype has at least ten counts. The antigen is undetermined. This CDR3 spans 14 amino acids. Germline assignment: CDR1 MGHRA and CDR2 YSYEKL. The V gene end was trimmed by 3 bases and the J gene end by 4 bases; junction bases not matched to a gene: 5. Each TCR beta cDNA library carried unique molecular identifiers. Yield was roughly 0.5 million cDNA molecules from about 1 to 10 million T cells. Each CDR3 protein is one row after TCRdb ran MiXCR on the PCR reads. This table has about 260,000 distinct CDR3 sequences, 30% to 45% appearing once. Sequenced material: blood. The chain recombines TRBV4-1 with TRBJ1-1, with TRBD1 matching 7 bases. This TCR was recovered from a girl under 18 with multiple sclerosis. The CDR3 sequence is CASSQTGLATEAFF. DNA of the CDR3: TGCGCCAGCAGCCAGACAGGGTTAGCCACTGAAGCTTTCTTT.